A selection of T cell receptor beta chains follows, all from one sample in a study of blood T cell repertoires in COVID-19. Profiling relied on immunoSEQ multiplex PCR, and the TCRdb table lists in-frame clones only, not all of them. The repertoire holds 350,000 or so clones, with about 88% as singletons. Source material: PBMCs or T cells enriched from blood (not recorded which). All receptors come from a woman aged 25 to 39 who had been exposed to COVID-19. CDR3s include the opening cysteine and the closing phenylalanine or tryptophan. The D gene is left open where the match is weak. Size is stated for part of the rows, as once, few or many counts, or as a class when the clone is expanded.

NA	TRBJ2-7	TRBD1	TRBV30	CAWSPQGQGVSYEQYF	TGTGCCTGGAGTCCCCAGGGACAGGGTGTATCCTACGAGCAGTACTTC
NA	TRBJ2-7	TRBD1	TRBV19	CASSIRGPSYEQYF	TGTGCCAGTAGTATCAGGGGGCCCTCCTACGAGCAGTACTTC
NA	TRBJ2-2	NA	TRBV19	CASSIWGDTGELFF	TGTGCCAGTAGTATCTGGGGGGACACCGGGGAGCTGTTTTTT
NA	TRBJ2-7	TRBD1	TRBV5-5	CASSPTGGMDEQYF	TGTGCCAGCAGCCCTACAGGGGGTATGGACGAGCAGTACTTC
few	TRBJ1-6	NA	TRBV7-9	CASTPQGDNSPLHF	TGTGCCAGCACGCCCCAGGGCGATAATTCACCCCTCCACTTT
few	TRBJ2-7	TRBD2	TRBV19	CASRRGLAGDWYF	TGTGCCAGTAGACGGGGACTAGCGGGAGATTGGTACTTC
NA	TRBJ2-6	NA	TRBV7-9	CASSLAHSGANVLTF	TGTGCCAGCAGCTTAGCCCACTCTGGGGCCAACGTCCTGACTTTC
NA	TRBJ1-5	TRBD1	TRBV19	CASSNLPGQGGQPQHF	TGTGCCAGTAGTAACCTCCCGGGACAGGGAGGTCAGCCCCAGCATTTT
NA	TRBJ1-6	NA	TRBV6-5	CASLRRGYNSPLHF	TGTGCCAGCCTCCGTAGGGGGTATAATTCACCCCTCCACTTT
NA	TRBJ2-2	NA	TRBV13	CASSLGGTGELFF	TGTGCCAGCAGCTTGGGGGGTACCGGGGAGCTGTTTTTT
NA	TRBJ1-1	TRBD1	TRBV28	CASSFSGQVGTEAFF	TGTGCCAGCAGTTTCTCCGGACAGGTGGGAACTGAAGCTTTCTTT
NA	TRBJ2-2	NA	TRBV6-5	CASSYSMAAGTGELFF	TGTGCCAGCAGTTACTCGATGGCAGCGGGCACCGGGGAGCTGTTTTTT
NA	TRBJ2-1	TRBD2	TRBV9	CASSVGGTVAGQGEQFF	TGTGCCAGCAGCGTAGGGGGTACGGTAGCGGGTCAGGGTGAGCAGTTCTTC
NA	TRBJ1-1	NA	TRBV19	CASNGQGLNTEAFF	TGTGCCAGTAATGGGCAGGGGCTGAACACTGAAGCTTTCTTT
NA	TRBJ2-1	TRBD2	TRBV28	CASSSGGLAGGHYNEQFF	TGTGCCAGCAGTTCCGGGGGACTAGCGGGAGGCCACTACAATGAGCAGTTCTTC
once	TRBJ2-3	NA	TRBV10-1	CASSERGDTQYF	TGCGCCAGCAGTGAAAGGGGAGATACGCAGTATTTT
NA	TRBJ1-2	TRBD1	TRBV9	CASSASGTGGADYGYTF	TGTGCCAGCAGCGCTTCCGGGACAGGGGGCGCAGACTATGGCTACACCTTC
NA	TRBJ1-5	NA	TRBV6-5	CASRRTEDQPQHF	TGTGCCAGCAGAAGGACTGAAGATCAGCCCCAGCATTTT
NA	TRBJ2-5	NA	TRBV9	CASSVGIGPNQETQYF	TGTGCCAGCAGCGTAGGAATCGGTCCAAACCAAGAGACCCAGTACTTC
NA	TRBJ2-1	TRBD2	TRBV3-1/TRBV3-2	CASSQELASHNEQFF	TGTGCCAGCAGCCAAGAACTAGCGTCCCACAATGAGCAGTTCTTC
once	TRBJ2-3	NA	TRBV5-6	CASSSASVLEYF	TGTGCCAGCAGCTCAGCTAGCGTTCTGGAGTATTTT
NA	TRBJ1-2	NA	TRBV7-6	CASSSATGGAGYTF	TGTGCCAGCAGCTCTGCTACCGGGGGAGCTGGCTACACCTTC
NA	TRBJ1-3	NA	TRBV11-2	CASSLQASGNTIYF	TGTGCCAGCAGCTTACAAGCCTCTGGAAACACCATATATTTT
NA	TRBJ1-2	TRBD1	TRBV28	CASSLDRQGAYGYTF	TGTGCCAGCAGTTTAGACCGACAGGGGGCATATGGCTACACCTTC
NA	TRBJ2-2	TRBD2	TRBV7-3	CASSFSGANTGELFF	TGTGCCAGCAGCTTTAGCGGGGCGAACACCGGGGAGCTGTTTTTT
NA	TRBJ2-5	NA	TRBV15	CATSRVEGSPPLGETQYF	TGTGCCACCAGCAGGGTGGAGGGGTCCCCACCGTTGGGGGAGACCCAGTACTTC
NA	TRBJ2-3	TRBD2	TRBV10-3	CAISVRGGSSDTQYF	TGTGCCATCAGTGTAAGGGGCGGGAGCTCAGATACGCAGTATTTT
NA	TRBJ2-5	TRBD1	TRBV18	CASSPKQGAGETQYF	TGTGCCAGCTCACCAAAACAGGGGGCCGGGGAGACCCAGTACTTC
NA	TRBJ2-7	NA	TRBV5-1	CASSLERYEQYF	TGCGCCAGCAGCTTGGAACGGTACGAGCAGTACTTC
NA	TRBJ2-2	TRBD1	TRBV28	CASSPAGQGRGTGELFF	TGTGCCAGCAGTCCGGCCGGACAGGGGAGGGGCACCGGGGAGCTGTTTTTT
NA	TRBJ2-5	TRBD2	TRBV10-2	CASSGWSSGTSGLQETQYF	TGCGCCAGCAGTGGGTGGTCGAGTGGGACTAGCGGACTCCAAGAGACCCAGTACTTC
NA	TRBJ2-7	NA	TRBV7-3	CASSLTPRRISEQYF	TGTGCCAGCAGCTTAACACCAAGGAGAATCTCCGAGCAGTACTTC
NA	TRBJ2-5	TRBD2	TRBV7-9	CASSLREGTQYF	TGTGCCAGCAGCCTCAGGGAGGGGACCCAGTACTTC
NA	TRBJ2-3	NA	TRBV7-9	CASTKSDRNTDTQYF	TGTGCCAGCACCAAATCCGACAGGAACACAGATACGCAGTATTTT
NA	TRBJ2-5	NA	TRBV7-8	CATREDGRRETQYF	TGTGCCACGAGGGAGGATGGCCGTCGGGAGACCCAGTACTTC
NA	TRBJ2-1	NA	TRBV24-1	CATSDFRVSYNEQFF	TGTGCCACCAGTGATTTTCGGGTCTCCTACAATGAGCAGTTCTTC
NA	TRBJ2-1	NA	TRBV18	CASSPLKGLSYNEQFF	TGTGCCAGCTCACCCCTGAAGGGACTCTCCTACAATGAGCAGTTCTTC
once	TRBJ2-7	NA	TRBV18	CASSPQGGGFDEQYF	TGTGCCAGCTCACCACAGGGGGGGGGTTTCGACGAGCAGTACTTC
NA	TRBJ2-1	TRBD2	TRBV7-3	CASSEGTSGPVSYNEQFF	TGTGCCAGCAGCGAAGGGACTAGCGGGCCCGTCTCCTACAATGAGCAGTTCTTC
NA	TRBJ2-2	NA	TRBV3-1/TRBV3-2	CASSQARGGYTGELFF	TGTGCCAGCAGCCAAGCTCGCGGGGGCTACACCGGGGAGCTGTTTTTT
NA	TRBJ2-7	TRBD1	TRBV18	CASSPSGQGISYEQYF	TGTGCCAGCTCACCGTCGGGACAGGGGATCTCCTACGAGCAGTACTTC
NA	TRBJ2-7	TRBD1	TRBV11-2	CASSLFTGGTYEQYF	TGTGCCAGCAGCTTATTCACAGGGGGTACCTACGAGCAGTACTTC
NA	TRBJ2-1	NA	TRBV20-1	CSALLQFF	TGCAGTGCCCTTTTGCAGTTCTTC
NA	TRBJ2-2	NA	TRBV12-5	CASGLVGRVGELFF	TGTGCTAGTGGTTTGGTGGGCCGCGTCGGGGAGCTGTTTTTT
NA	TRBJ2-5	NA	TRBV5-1	CASSRQAQETQYF	TGCGCCAGCAGCAGACAGGCTCAAGAGACCCAGTACTTC
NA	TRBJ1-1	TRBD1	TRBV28	CASRAPGQGFNTEAFF	TGTGCCAGCAGAGCCCCGGGACAGGGGTTTAACACTGAAGCTTTCTTT
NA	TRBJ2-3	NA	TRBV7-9	CASSLVGAQYF	TGTGCCAGCAGCTTAGTGGGAGCGCAGTATTTT
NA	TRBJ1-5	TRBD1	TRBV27	CASSPISHSGTGRTQPQHF	TGTGCCAGCAGTCCGATATCTCATTCCGGGACAGGGAGGACTCAGCCCCAGCATTTT
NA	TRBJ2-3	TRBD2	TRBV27	CASSLIGLVRTDTQYF	TGTGCCAGCAGTTTAATTGGACTAGTGAGGACAGATACGCAGTATTTT
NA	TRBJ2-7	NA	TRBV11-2	CASSLPETGRSYEQYF	TGTGCCAGCAGCTTACCCGAAACCGGGAGATCCTACGAGCAGTACTTC
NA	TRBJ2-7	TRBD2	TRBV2	CASKDGLAGWSRGEQYF	TGTGCCAGCAAGGACGGTCTAGCGGGATGGTCTAGGGGCGAGCAGTACTTC
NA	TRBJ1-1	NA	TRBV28	CASTLGGDTEAFF	TGTGCCAGCACTCTGGGGGGGGACACTGAAGCTTTCTTT
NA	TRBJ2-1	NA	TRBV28	CASSHDRSSYNEQFF	TGTGCCAGCAGTCACGACAGGAGCTCCTACAATGAGCAGTTCTTC
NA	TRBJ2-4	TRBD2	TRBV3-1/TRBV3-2	CASSQRGGGRAGAKNIQYF	TGTGCCAGCAGCCAAAGGGGAGGCGGGAGGGCCGGGGCCAAAAACATTCAGTACTTC
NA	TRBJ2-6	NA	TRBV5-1	CASSLAGDRGANVLTF	TGCGCCAGCAGCTTGGCGGGGGACCGCGGGGCCAACGTCCTGACTTTC